Detailed here is one T cell receptor beta chain. Profiling relied on immunoSEQ multiplex PCR, and the TCRdb table lists in-frame clones only, not all of them. This sample carries roughly 90,000 clones, over 85% of them seen once, and the ten largest clones take roughly 2.3%. These data are taken from a study of blood T cell repertoires in COVID-19. This CDR3 region has 15 residues. V lost 2 bases to trimming and J lost 3 bases, with 12 bases between them. Looked up from germline, CDR1 is SGHRS and CDR2 is YFSETQ. The chain couples TRBV5-1 to TRBJ2-1, with D possibly being TRBD1 (6 bases). This TCR came from a man aged 45 to 65 with acute or convalescent COVID-19. Sequencing was performed on peripheral blood. The CDR3 nucleotides read TGCGCCAGCAGCTTTGGGGGCGCGGACTACAATGAGCAGTTCTTC. Amino acids: CASSFGGADYNEQFF.